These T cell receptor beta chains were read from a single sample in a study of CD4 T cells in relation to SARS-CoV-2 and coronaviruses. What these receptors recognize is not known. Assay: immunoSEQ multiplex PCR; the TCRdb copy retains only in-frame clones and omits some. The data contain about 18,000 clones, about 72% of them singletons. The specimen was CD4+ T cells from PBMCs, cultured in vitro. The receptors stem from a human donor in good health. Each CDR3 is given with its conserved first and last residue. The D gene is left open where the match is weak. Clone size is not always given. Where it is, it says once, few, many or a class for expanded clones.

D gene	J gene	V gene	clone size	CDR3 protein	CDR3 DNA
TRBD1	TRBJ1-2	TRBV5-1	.	CASSLGLDRGSVCTF	TGCGCCAGCAGCTTGGGTTTGGACAGGGGGTCTGTGTGCACCTTC
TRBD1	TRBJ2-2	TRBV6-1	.	CASSEETGVGTGELFF	TGTGCCAGCAGTGAAGAAACAGGGGTGGGCACCGGGGAGCTGTTTTTT
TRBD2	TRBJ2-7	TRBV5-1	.	CASSLSLVGLAGEEQYF	TGCGCCAGCAGCTTGTCCCTGGTTGGACTAGCGGGAGAGGAGCAGTACTTC
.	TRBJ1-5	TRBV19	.	CASSRGFGWDQPQHF	TGTGCCAGTAGTCGGGGTTTTGGTTGGGATCAGCCCCAGCATTTT
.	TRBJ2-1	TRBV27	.	CASSSLGYEQFF	TGTGCCAGCAGTTCCCTTGGGTATGAGCAGTTCTTC
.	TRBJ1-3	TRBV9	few	CASSVDGQGGNTIYF	TGTGCCAGCAGCGTAGACGGGCAGGGCGGCAACACCATATATTTT
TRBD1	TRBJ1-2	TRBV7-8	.	CASSHRTGGARNYGYTF	TGTGCCAGCAGCCATCGGACAGGGGGCGCGAGAAACTATGGCTACACCTTC
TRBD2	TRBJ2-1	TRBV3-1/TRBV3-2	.	CASSQENLGSGSLNEQFF	TGTGCCAGCAGCCAAGAGAATTTGGGTAGCGGGAGTTTGAATGAGCAGTTCTTC
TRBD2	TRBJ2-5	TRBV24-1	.	CATSDRRLAGAQETQYF	TGTGCCACCAGTGACCGCAGGTTAGCGGGCGCCCAAGAGACCCAGTACTTC
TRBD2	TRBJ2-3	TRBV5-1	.	CASSLAPSGSLAADTQYF	TGCGCCAGCAGCTTGGCCCCTAGCGGGAGTTTGGCGGCAGATACGCAGTATTTT
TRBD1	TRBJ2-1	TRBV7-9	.	CASSWRTGGRNEQFF	TGTGCCAGCAGCTGGCGGACAGGGGGCCGCAATGAGCAGTTCTTC
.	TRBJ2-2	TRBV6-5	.	CASSLGAPGTGELFF	TGTGCCAGCAGCCTTGGGGCCCCGGGCACCGGGGAGCTGTTTTTT
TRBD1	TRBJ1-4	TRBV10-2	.	CASSPGQGEIGKLFF	TGCGCCAGCAGCCCAGGACAGGGAGAAATTGGAAAACTGTTTTTT
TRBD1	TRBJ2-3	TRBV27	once	CAIKKPGQGRTQYF	TGTGCCATTAAAAAACCGGGACAGGGGCGTACGCAGTATTTT
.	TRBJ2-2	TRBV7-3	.	CASSLLRPGNTGELFF	TGTGCCAGCAGCTTATTACGGCCGGGGAACACCGGGGAGCTGTTTTTT